This record concerns one TCR beta chain sequence. Its antigen is undetermined. This sample is part of a study of T cell responses to AZD1222 COVID-19 vaccine. Study-wide findings and caveats: Spike-specific TCR depth and breadth grew after two AZD1222 doses. Seropositive status at baseline applied to only 5 to 7 AZD1222 recipients. Most donors were white British, females outnumbered males, and clonal diversity was possibly underestimated. Regions 160-218 and 743-854 dominated among vaccine-associated CD4 TCRs spanning spike.

Using immunoSEQ multiplex PCR, the repertoire was profiled, and TCRdb retains in-frame clones only, with some absent. The sample lists roughly 200,000 clones, almost 90% occurring once. This CDR3 has 16 amino acids. J gave up 2 bases and V 5 bases, and 11 bases lay outside the gene matches. In germline, CDR1 is SGHVS, CDR2 FNYEAQ. V and J are TRBV7-6 and TRBJ1-2; TRBD1 agrees at 7 bases. Sequenced material: peripheral blood, taken on day 0 of AZD1222 vaccination. This TCR came from an adult in good health. The CDR3 spells CASSPTAQGTNYGYTF. For the CDR3, the DNA is TGTGCCAGCAGCCCGACCGCACAGGGGACCAACTATGGCTACACCTTC.